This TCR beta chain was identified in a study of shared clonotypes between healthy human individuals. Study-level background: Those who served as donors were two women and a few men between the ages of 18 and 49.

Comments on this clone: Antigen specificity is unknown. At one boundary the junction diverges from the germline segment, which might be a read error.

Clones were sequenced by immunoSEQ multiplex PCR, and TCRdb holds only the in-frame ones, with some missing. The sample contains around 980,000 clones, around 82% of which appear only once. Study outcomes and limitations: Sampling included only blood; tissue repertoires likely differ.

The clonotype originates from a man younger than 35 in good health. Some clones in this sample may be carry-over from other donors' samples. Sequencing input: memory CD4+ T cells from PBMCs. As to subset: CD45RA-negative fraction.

CDR3 DNA sequence: TGTGCCAGCAGTCCAACATCCGGGACAGGGGCAAACTTC. This translates into CASSPTSGTGANF. The chain combines TRBV6-5 with TRBJ2-7; 10 nucleotides align to TRBD1. The CDR3 length is 13 residues. CDR1 MNHEY and CDR2 SVGAGI come from the germline V gene.